What follows are 13 T cell receptor beta chains derived from one specimen sequenced in a study of shared clonotypes between healthy human individuals. Clones were read by immunoSEQ multiplex PCR, and TCRdb kept only the in-frame ones, dropping some. The sample holds 2 million to 2.5 million clones, 90% to 97% seen once. The sequencing sample was made of naive CD4+ T cells sorted from blood. Regarding subset: CD45RA+ positively selected. All receptors come from a man aged 18 to 29 in good health.

This sequence joins TRBV29-1 and TRBJ1-5, with D possibly matching TRBD1 (5 bases). The V gene's germline CDR1 is SQVTM and CDR2 ANQGSEA. The length of the CDR3 is 13 residues. Trimming took 4 bases from V and 6 from J, leaving 13 bases between them. CDR3 amino acids: CSVVPGRGQPQHF. The CDR3 nucleotides are TGCAGCGTTGTACCCGGGAGGGGTCAGCCCCAGCATTTT. Full variable domain (rest looked up from reference TRBV29-1 and TRBJ1-5): SAVISQKPSRDICQRGTSLTIQCQVDSQVTMMFWYRQQPGQSLTLIATANQGSEATYESGFVIDKFPISRPNLTFSTLTVSNMSPEDSSIYLCSVVPGRGQPQHFGDGTRLSIL.

The genes are TRBV6-5 and TRBJ2-5, with D tentatively TRBD1 (5 bases). V lost 0 bases and J lost 4, with 12 bases in between. CDR1 is MNHEY, CDR2 SVGAGI, per germline. The CDR3 sequence is 15 residues long. DNA for the CDR3: TGTGCCAGCAGTTACTCGCATGCAGGGCCAGAGACCCAGTACTTC. Residues: CASSYSHAGPETQYF.

This chain's CDR3 is CASRPTYSADTQYF. CDR3 DNA: TGTGCCAGCAGGCCCACTTACAGTGCAGATACGCAGTATTTT. The chain couples TRBV6-5 to TRBJ2-3; D is unclear. Trimming shortened V by 6 bases and J by 4 bases, and 14 bases separated the two germline ends. Germline V gives CDR1 MNHEY, CDR2 SVGAGI. The CDR3 sequence is 14 residues long.

The genes are TRBV6-5 and TRBJ1-6; tentative D call: TRBD1 (5 bases). V dropped 1 base and J dropped 5 bases, with 9 bases sitting between them. The CDR3 is 15 residues long. Germline assignment: CDR1 MNHEY and CDR2 SVGAGI. The DNA for the CDR3 is TGTGCCAGCAGTTACTTGGGGCAGAATAATTCACCCCTCCACTTT. Its protein is CASSYLGQNNSPLHF.

The gene calls are TRBV5-1 and TRBJ2-5; D uncertain. CDR3 length: 13 residues. The V end was cut by 2 bases, the J end by 5 bases, with 10 bases between. CDR1 is SGHRS, CDR2 YFSETQ, per germline. CDR3 bases: TGCGCCAGCAGCTTTCCGGAGTTGGAGACCCAGTACTTC. Amino acid sequence: CASSFPELETQYF.

The chain employs TRBV16 and TRBJ1-2; D gene uncertain. CDR3 length: 12 amino acids. V was clipped by 4 bases and J by 6 bases, with 9 bases between them. The germline CDR1 and CDR2 sequences are KGHSY and FQNENV. The CDR3 DNA follows: TGTGCCAGCAGCCCGGAGAGCAATGGCTACACCTTC. Translated, it gives CASSPESNGYTF.

The chain couples TRBV9 to TRBJ2-2, with D tentatively TRBD1 (6 bases). CDR3 size: 17 residues. Trimming shortened V by 0 bases and J by 5 bases, and 17 bases separated the two germline ends. CDR1 is SGDLS and CDR2 is YYNGEE in the germline V gene. The CDR3 reads CASSVAYSRGNTGELFF. As DNA, the CDR3 is TGTGCCAGCAGCGTAGCTTATAGCAGGGGAAATACCGGGGAGCTGTTTTTT. The variable domain in full, with the rest retrieved from reference TRBV9 and TRBJ2-2, is DSGVTQTPKHLITATGQRVTLRCSPRSGDLSVYWYQQSLDQGLQFLIQYYNGEERAKGNILERFSAQQFPDLHSELNLSSLELGDSALYFCASSVAYSRGNTGELFFGEGSRLTVL.

This chain connects TRBV7-9 to TRBJ1-4, with 9 bases lining up with TRBD1. This CDR3 region has 15 residues. The V and J ends lost 3 bases and 7 bases, in that order; junction bases with no gene match: 6. Germline CDR1 is SEHNR and CDR2 is FQNEAQ (reference sequence). The DNA for the CDR3 is TGTGCCAGCAGCTTCTCACAGGGGGCAGGTGAAAAACTGTTTTTT. Residues: CASSFSQGAGEKLFF.

The V and J genes are TRBV28 and TRBJ1-5, with D tentatively TRBD1 (5 bases). Germline assignment: CDR1 MDHEN and CDR2 SYDVKM. V dropped 5 bases and J dropped 4 bases, with 15 bases sitting between them. The CDR3 spans 15 residues. The CDR3 coding sequence is TGTGCCAGCAGTGCTGGGGCTAAGGGAAATCAGCCCCAGCATTTT. Translating gives CASSAGAKGNQPQHF.

This chain joins TRBV7-2 and TRBJ1-6, with 8 bases matching TRBD1. The CDR3 is 15 residues long. Losses at the gene ends were 5 bases for V and 9 bases for J; bases not matched to a gene: 9. The germline gives CDR1 SGHTA, CDR2 FQGNSA. The CDR3 loop is CASSRITGGSSPLHF. The CDR3 region has the DNA TGTGCCAGCAGCCGCATTACAGGGGGAAGTTCACCCCTCCACTTT.

CDR3 in DNA: TGCGCCAGCAGCGGCAGCGGGTCGGGCACCGGGGAGCTGTTTTTT. Translated, it gives CASSGSGSGTGELFF. The V and J genes are TRBV5-1 and TRBJ2-2; D may be TRBD2 (6 bases). V was trimmed by 4 bases and J by 4 bases, leaving 14 bases between them. The CDR3 spans 15 residues. Germline-derived CDR1 and CDR2 are SGHRS and YFSETQ.

This chain uses TRBV27 with TRBJ2-7, with D possibly TRBD1 on 6 matching bases. CDR1 MNHEY and CDR2 SMNVEV come from the germline V gene (reference sequence). The CDR3 is 14 amino acids. V was shortened by 3 bases and J by 6 bases, with 15 bases between the two germline ends. The CDR3 nucleotides read TGTGCCAGCAGTTTGGGCAGGGGATTCGGCGAGCAGTACTTC. Translation: CASSLGRGFGEQYF.

The chain links TRBV5-1 to TRBJ2-5, with TRBD1 matching over 9 bases. Per germline, CDR1 SGHRS and CDR2 YFSETQ. V dropped 5 bases and J dropped 4; count of bases not matched to a gene: 9. CDR3 length: 15 residues. CDR3 in amino acids: CASRDRGQGGETQYF. CDR3 bases: TGCGCCAGCAGGGACAGGGGACAAGGGGGAGAGACCCAGTACTTC. Drawing the rest from reference TRBV5-1 and TRBJ2-5, the complete variable domain is KAGVTQTPRYLIKTRGQQVTLSCSPISGHRSVSWYQQTPGQGLQFLFEYFSETQRNKGNFPGRFSGRQFSNSRSEMNVSTLELGDSALYLCASRDRGQGGETQYFGPGTRLLVL.